These 22 T cell receptor beta chains were all obtained from the same sample, sequenced in a study of shared clonotypes between healthy human individuals. The repertoire was sequenced with immunoSEQ multiplex PCR; TCRdb's copy has only in-frame clones and lacks some. The sample lists under 600,000 clones; around 95% were seen once. Sequencing was done on a sample of naive CD4+ T cells sorted from blood. This sample's subset: CD45RA+ positively selected. All receptors derive from a woman aged 30 to 39 in good health.

This chain connects TRBV27 to TRBJ2-7; 13 nucleotides agree with TRBD2. This CDR3 has 14 amino acids. J lost 4 bases, V lost 5 bases, and 2 bases had no gene match. From germline, CDR1 is MNHEY and CDR2 SMNVEV (reference sequence). The CDR3 DNA sequence: TGTGCCAGCAGTGGGGGACTAGCGGGGTACGAGCAGTACTTC. This sequence encodes CASSGGLAGYEQYF.

The genes are TRBV6-5 and TRBJ2-4; 7 positions agree with TRBD1. The CDR3 contains 15 residues. Trimming removed 1 base from V and 6 bases from J; junction bases left unmatched: 6. CDR1 is MNHEY, CDR2 SVGAGI, per germline. For the CDR3, the DNA is TGTGCCAGCAGTTACTTCCACCGGGACAGAAACATTCAGTACTTC. This sequence encodes CASSYFHRDRNIQYF.

The chain combines TRBV5-1 with TRBJ1-2, with a possible D match to TRBD1 (5 bases). Trimming took 1 base from V and 8 from J, leaving 15 bases between them. Germline V gives CDR1 SGHRS, CDR2 YFSETQ. The length of the CDR3 is 14 residues. This CDR3 is CASSLYGRDGGYTF. The CDR3 nucleotides read TGCGCCAGCAGCTTGTACGGCAGGGATGGCGGCTACACCTTC.

The V and J genes are TRBV4-2 and TRBJ2-3; TRBD2 agrees at 11 bases. The CDR3 is 18 residues long. V was clipped by 0 bases and J by 2 bases; unmatched bases: 7. Germline CDR1 is LGHNA and CDR2 is YNFKEQ. The chain's CDR3 is CASSQDLVAGGPTDTQYF. The CDR3 DNA sequence: TGTGCCAGCAGCCAAGATCTGGTAGCGGGAGGGCCCACAGATACGCAGTATTTT.

The rearrangement uses TRBV28 and TRBJ2-3; 8 bases fit TRBD2. The CDR3 length is 15 residues. After removal of 4 bases from V and 4 bases from J, the junction contained 7 bases not matched to a gene. Germline loops: CDR1 MDHEN, CDR2 SYDVKM. CDR3 loop: CASSSPAGAADTQYF. The DNA of the CDR3 is TGTGCCAGCAGTTCACCAGCGGGAGCAGCAGATACGCAGTATTTT.

The chain carries TRBV6-5 and TRBJ2-5; TRBD1 matches 11 bases. CDR3 length: 15 amino acids. Germline values: CDR1 MNHEY, CDR2 SVGAGI. With V trimmed by 4 bases and J by 5 bases, 6 bases remained unmatched. CDR3 sequence: CASSSAGTGGETQYF. Here the CDR3 DNA reads TGTGCCAGCAGTTCGGCCGGGACAGGGGGGGAGACCCAGTACTTC.

Note on this clone: At one of its ends the junction is not consistent with the germline gene, which may arise from a read error. The chain has TRBV27 and TRBJ2-7, with 7 positions matching TRBD1. Germline CDR1 MNHEY, CDR2 SMNVEV (reference sequence). The CDR3 consists of 12 residues. The chain's CDR3 is CASSLRGGEQHF. CDR3 coding DNA: TGTGCCAGCAGTTTAAGAGGGGGCGAGCAGCACTTC.

This clone showed up just once. The rearrangement joins TRBV5-1 to TRBJ1-1, with 9 bases aligning to TRBD1. Trimming cost V 7 bases and J 4 bases; bases outside gene matches: 8. The V gene's germline CDR1 is SGHRS and CDR2 YFSETQ. The CDR3 spans 14 residues. Written as DNA, the CDR3 is TGCGCCAGCGGACACGGGACAGGGAGCACTGAAGCTTTCTTT. This codes for CASGHGTGSTEAFF.

This chain uses TRBV7-2 with TRBJ1-2; a possible D gene is TRBD1 (6 bases). Per the germline V gene, CDR1 is SGHTA and CDR2 is FQGNSA. V was trimmed by 5 bases and J by 3 bases, leaving 16 bases between them. The CDR3 totals 15 residues. CDR3 DNA: TGTGCCAGCAGCGTAACCAGGGGATCGGACTATGGCTACACCTTC. As protein: CASSVTRGSDYGYTF.

The chain joins TRBV28 to TRBJ2-1; 7 bases are a match to TRBD1. Germline trimming cut 7 bases from V and 6 bases from J; bases unmatched to any gene: 15. CDR1 and CDR2 (germline): MDHEN, SYDVKM. CDR3 length: 16 residues. CDR3 sequence: CASTMLLGTVGNEQFF. The CDR3 region has the DNA TGTGCCAGCACAATGCTCCTTGGGACAGTCGGCAATGAGCAGTTCTTC. The variable domain in full, completed from reference TRBV28 and TRBJ2-1, reads DVKVTQSSRYLVKRTGEKVFLECVQDMDHENMFWYRQDPGLGLRLIYFSYDVKMKEKGDIPEGYSVSREKKERFSLILESASTNQTSMYLCASTMLLGTVGNEQFFGPGTRLTVL.

The CDR3 nucleotides read TGTGCCAGCAGAGATCCCGACAGCTCCTACGAGCAGTACTTC. It specifies CASRDPDSSYEQYF. The rearrangement links TRBV27 to TRBJ2-7; D is possibly TRBD1 (5 bases). This CDR3 region has 14 residues. V was pared by 6 bases and J by 0 bases, with 12 bases between. Germline CDR1 and CDR2: MNHEY and SMNVEV (reference sequence).

The chain employs TRBV5-1 and TRBJ2-7; 12 nucleotides align to TRBD2. The trim removed 4 bases at V and 6 bases at J, leaving 5 bases unmatched. CDR1 and CDR2 from the germline V gene are SGHRS and YFSETQ. The CDR3 is made up of 14 amino acids. The CDR3 bases are TGCGCCAGCAGCGCCGGGACTAGCGGGCTCGAGCAGTACTTC. Protein sequence: CASSAGTSGLEQYF.

J is TRBJ2-5 and V is TRBV6-5; unclear D gene. The germline V gene has CDR1 MNHEY and CDR2 SVGAGI. The CDR3 is made up of 13 amino acids. V was clipped by 5 bases and J by 0 bases, with 7 bases between them. The CDR3 sequence: CASSRRNQETQYF. As DNA, the CDR3 is TGTGCCAGCAGTCGTAGGAACCAAGAGACCCAGTACTTC.

This sequence joins TRBV7-3 and TRBJ2-5; the D call may be TRBD1 or TRBD2 (5 bases each). The V gene lost 3 bases and the J gene lost 5 bases, with 10 bases spanning the gap. The CDR3 totals 13 residues. Germline values: CDR1 SGHTA, CDR2 FQGTGA. CDR3 DNA: TGTGCCAGCAGCTTCGGGGCGAGGGAGACCCAGTACTTC. As protein: CASSFGARETQYF.

The V gene is TRBV30, the J gene TRBJ1-2; TRBD1 aligns across 7 bases. CDR1 is GTSNPN, CDR2 SVGIG, per germline (reference sequence). The ends lost 4 bases at V and 2 bases at J; junction bases unmatched: 4. The CDR3 runs 13 residues. DNA of the CDR3: TGTGCCTGGAAGGGACAGTCCAACTATGGCTACACCTTC. Protein: CAWKGQSNYGYTF.

The rearrangement joins TRBV5-8 to TRBJ2-5, with 7 bases aligning to TRBD1. The CDR3 extends over 16 amino acids. CDR1 and CDR2 (germline): SGHTS, YDEGEE. Unmatched junction bases numbered 9, after V lost 2 bases and J lost 2 bases. Written as DNA, the CDR3 is TGTGCCAGCAGCTTACGTTCAGGGGGTGGGCAAGAGACCCAGTACTTC. This codes for CASSLRSGGGQETQYF.

V usage is TRBV29-1 and J usage is TRBJ2-3; D perhaps matches TRBD1 (5 bases). The CDR3 loop spans 13 amino acids. Per germline, CDR1 SQVTM and CDR2 ANQGSEA. V was shortened by 4 bases and J by 3 bases, with 11 bases between the two germline ends. The CDR3 is CSVVVTGTDTQYF. The CDR3 nucleotides read TGCAGCGTTGTCGTCACAGGTACAGATACGCAGTATTTT.

The V call is TRBV6-6, the J call TRBJ2-6, with TRBD1 identical over 8 bases. Germline V CDR1 and CDR2: MNHNY, SVGAGI (reference sequence). J was trimmed by 1 base and V by 5 bases; bases with no gene match: 4. The CDR3 consists of 16 residues. CDR3 in DNA: TGTGCCAGCAGTCGGACAGGGAGATCTGGGGCCAACGTCCTGACTTTC. Its protein product is CASSRTGRSGANVLTF.

J is TRBJ2-3 and V is TRBV29-1; 14 bases match TRBD2. V gave up 5 bases and J gave up 3 bases; unmatched junction bases: 13. The CDR3 has 18 amino acids. The germline gives CDR1 SQVTM, CDR2 ANQGSEA. CDR3 in DNA: TGCAGCGTTATCCTAGGGACTAGCGGGAGAGTTGGTACAGATACGCAGTATTTT. It yields the protein CSVILGTSGRVGTDTQYF.

The J gene is TRBJ1-2, the V gene TRBV6-6, with 8 bases identical to TRBD1. V was clipped by 11 bases and J by 2 bases; unmatched bases: 10. This CDR3 contains 14 residues. Germline V gives CDR1 MNHNY, CDR2 SVGAGI (reference sequence). CDR3 nucleotide sequence: TGTGCCGGGAAAGGTGGGGACAGGAACTATGGCTACACCTTC. Residues: CAGKGGDRNYGYTF.

CDR3 bases: TGTGCCAGCAGTCCACTAGCGGGATTCACCGGGGAGCTGTTTTTT. Amino acids: CASSPLAGFTGELFF. The chain combines TRBV6-6 with TRBJ2-2, with TRBD2 matching 10 bases. In germline, CDR1 is MNHNY, CDR2 SVGAGI (reference sequence). V trimming: 5 bases; J trimming: 4 bases; junction bases outside the gene matches: 4. The CDR3 loop spans 15 amino acids.

The V call is TRBV5-1, the J call TRBJ2-1; 12 nucleotides line up with TRBD2. This CDR3 is 17 amino acids long. Germline values: CDR1 SGHRS, CDR2 YFSETQ. V lost 4 bases and J lost 7; bases outside the gene matches: 12. The CDR3: CASSLTSGRLLRNEQFF. CDR3 nucleotide sequence: TGCGCCAGCAGCCTTACTAGCGGGAGGCTGTTAAGGAATGAGCAGTTCTTC.